A single sample is the source of the 5 T cell receptor beta chains below, sequenced in a study of spatial heterogeneity in lung cancer. The sample's time point: sample taken at primary tumor resection. Antigens for these TCRs are unknown. TCRdb reprocessed the 5' RACE reads with MiXCR, giving one entry per CDR3 protein. Here the sample spans over 15,000 distinct CDR3 sequences, 6% to 6.5% being singletons. The study's findings and limits: How many expanded intratumoral alpha and beta TCRs were present tracked the tumor mutation count, which was a count of nonsynonymous mutations.

The source was lung tumor tissue, collected at surgery. These receptors originate from a male donor with early-stage non-small cell lung cancer.

This clonotype appeared many times. This beta chain is off target for a library built for alpha chains, so its abundance means little. The chain links TRBV29-1 to TRBJ2-3; 10 bases match TRBD1. The junction had 5 bases not matched to a gene; V was cut back by 5 bases and J by 3 bases. The CDR3 sequence is 14 residues long. The germline V gene encodes CDR1 SQVTM and CDR2 ANQGSEA. The CDR3, as DNA: TGCAGCGTTCGACAGGGGGCCCCTACAGATACGCAGTATTTT. Its protein is CSVRQGAPTDTQYF.

This clonotype was found many times. The library was built for alpha chains, so this beta chain is an off-target read and its size means little. This chain joins TRBV29-1 and TRBJ2-1; 11 nucleotides align to TRBD2. The CDR3 contains 17 residues. V gave up 4 bases and J gave up 1 base; unmatched junction bases: 9. CDR1 is SQVTM and CDR2 is ANQGSEA in the germline V gene. The CDR3 DNA sequence: TGCAGCGTTGTGGGTCTAGCGGGGGGAAGGTCCTACAATGAGCAGTTCTTC. It encodes CSVVGLAGGRSYNEQFF.

This clonotype came up many times. In a library made to pick up alpha chains, this beta chain is a stray read with a size that means little. This rearrangement joins TRBV7-3 to TRBJ1-1, with TRBD1 matching over 8 bases. The CDR3 is 13 residues long. The ends lost 8 bases at V and 2 bases at J; junction bases unmatched: 4. The germline V gene has CDR1 SGHTA and CDR2 FQGTGA. The CDR3 loop reads CASQGARNTEAFF. The CDR3 DNA reads as TGTGCCAGCCAGGGGGCGCGAAACACTGAAGCTTTCTTT.

By share, this clonotype counts as medium-sized. In a library made to pick up alpha chains, this beta chain is a stray read with a size that means little. The chain employs TRBV28 and TRBJ2-3, with 7 bases that match TRBD2. In germline, CDR1 is MDHEN, CDR2 SYDVKM. The CDR3 loop spans 15 amino acids. After removal of 2 bases from V and 6 bases from J, the junction contained 8 bases not matched to a gene. CDR3 sequence: CASSLHGRPTDTQYF. The CDR3 DNA sequence: TGTGCCAGCAGTTTACACGGGAGGCCTACGGATACGCAGTATTTT.

With respect to this clonotype: As an off-target read in a library built for alpha chains, this beta chain has a frequency of little significance. The chain couples TRBV27 to TRBJ2-7, with unresolved D. The CDR3 is made up of 14 amino acids. Trimming removed 1 base from V and 1 base from J, with 8 bases in between. Germline CDR1 reads MNHEY; CDR2 reads SMNVEV (reference sequence). The CDR3 loop is CASSLYGDSYEQYF. The CDR3 DNA sequence: TGTGCCAGCAGTTTATATGGGGATTCCTACGAGCAGTACTTC.